The clone carrying this T cell receptor (beta chain) appeared once. No antigen is known for it. Profiling relied on immunoSEQ multiplex PCR, and the TCRdb table lists in-frame clones only, not all of them. Of 35,000 to 45,000 clones in the sample, roughly three quarters were seen once. This sample stems from a study of memory CD4+ T cells and cytomegalovirus serostatus. Germline assignment: CDR1 MNHEY and CDR2 SVGAGI. This CDR3 is 13 amino acids long. V lost 5 bases, J lost 5 bases, and 4 bases stayed unmatched. Study-level findings and limits: Suggested: most of the CMV-linked TCR signature lies in CD4+ memory cells.

The sort gate was single viable CD3+CD4+CD8-CD45RO+ cells for memory CD4+ T cells. V is TRBV6-5 and J is TRBJ1-1, with 8 bases that match TRBD1. This sequence was found in an adult in good health and CMV-seronegative. Sequenced: memory CD4+ T cells from blood. As DNA, the CDR3 is TGTGCCAGCAGTCGGACAGGGTGGACTGAAGCTTTCTTT. It is translated as CASSRTGWTEAFF.